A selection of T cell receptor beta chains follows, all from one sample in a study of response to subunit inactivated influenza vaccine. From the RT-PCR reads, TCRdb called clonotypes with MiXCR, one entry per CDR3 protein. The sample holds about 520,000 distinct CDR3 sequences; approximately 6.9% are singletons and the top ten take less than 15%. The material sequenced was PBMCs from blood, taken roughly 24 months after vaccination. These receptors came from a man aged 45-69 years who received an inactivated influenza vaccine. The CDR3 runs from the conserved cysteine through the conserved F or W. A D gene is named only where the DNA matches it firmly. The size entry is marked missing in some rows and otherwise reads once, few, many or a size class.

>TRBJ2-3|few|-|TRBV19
TGTGCCAGTGTTAGGAGGAGCGGAACCCCTAGCACAGATACGCAGTATTTT
CASVRRSGTPSTDTQYF
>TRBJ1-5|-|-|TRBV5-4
TGTGCCAGCAGCTTGTCTCCAGACACTAATCAGCCCCAGCATTTT
CASSLSPDTNQPQHF
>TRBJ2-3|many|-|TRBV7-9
TGTGCCAGCCATACAGGAACCACTAGCACAGATACGCAGTATTTT
CASHTGTTSTDTQYF
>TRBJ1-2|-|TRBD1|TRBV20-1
TGCGGCACAGGGGCTAACTATGGCTACACCTTC
CGTGANYGYTF
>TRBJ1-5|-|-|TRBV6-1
TGTGCCAGCAGTGAAGGCGGCAGCCAGCCCCAGCATTTT
CASSEGGSQPQHF
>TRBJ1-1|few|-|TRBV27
TGTGCCAGCAGCCTACTCGCAGGGTACACTGAAGCTTTCTTT
CASSLLAGYTEAFF
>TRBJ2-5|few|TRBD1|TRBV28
TGTGCCACCAAGGGGGCAATTCAAGAGACCCAGTACTTC
CATKGAIQETQYF
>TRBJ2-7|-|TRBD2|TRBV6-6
TGTGCCAGCACTGAGGGAGGGTCCTACGAGCAGTACTTC
CASTEGGSYEQYF
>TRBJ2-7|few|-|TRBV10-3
TGTGCCATCAGTACTACGCCCTACGAGCAGTACTTC
CAISTTPYEQYF
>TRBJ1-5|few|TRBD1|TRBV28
TGTGCCAGCAGGAAAGGACAGGGGACGAATGGCAATCAGCCCCAGCATTTT
CASRKGQGTNGNQPQHF